The 2 T cell receptor beta chains reported below all come from one sample, sequenced in a study of blood T cell repertoires in COVID-19. TCRdb's copy holds only in-frame clones and misses some; the assay was immunoSEQ multiplex PCR. The table includes about 270,000 clones, 70% to 90% detected once. The material sequenced was peripheral blood. Receptors were obtained from a woman aged 70-85 years with COVID-19, enrolled during active disease.

The chain joins TRBV6-5 to TRBJ2-5; 7 bases line up with TRBD1. The CDR3 is 14 residues long. Per germline, CDR1 MNHEY and CDR2 SVGAGI. J gave up 4 bases and V 2 bases, and 4 bases lay outside the gene matches. CDR3 nucleotides: TGTGCCAGCAGTTACGGAGACAGGGTAGAGACCCAGTACTTC. Residues: CASSYGDRVETQYF.

Comment on this clone: This could be a read error, since a much larger clone is one nucleotide away. Other nucleotide sequences in the sample specify the same CDR3. This sequence joins TRBV7-2 and TRBJ1-1; D remains unclear. The germline gives CDR1 SGHTA, CDR2 FQGNSA. V was trimmed by 1 base and J by 1 base, leaving 4 bases between them. The CDR3 spans 13 residues. The CDR3 DNA is TGTGCCAGCAGCTTAGGCAGGAACACTGAAGCTTTCTTT. Residues: CASSLGRNTEAFF.